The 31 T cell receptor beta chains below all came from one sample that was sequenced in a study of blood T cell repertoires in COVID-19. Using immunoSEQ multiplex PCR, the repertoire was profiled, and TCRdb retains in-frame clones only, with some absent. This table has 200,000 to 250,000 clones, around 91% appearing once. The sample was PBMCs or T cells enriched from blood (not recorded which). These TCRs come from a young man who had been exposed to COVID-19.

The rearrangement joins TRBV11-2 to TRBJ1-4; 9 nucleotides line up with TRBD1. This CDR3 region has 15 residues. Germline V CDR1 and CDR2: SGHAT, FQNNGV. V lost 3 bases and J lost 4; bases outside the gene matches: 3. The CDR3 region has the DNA TGTGCCAGCAGCTTGGGACAGGGAGGTAATGAAAAACTGTTTTTT. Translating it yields CASSLGQGGNEKLFF.

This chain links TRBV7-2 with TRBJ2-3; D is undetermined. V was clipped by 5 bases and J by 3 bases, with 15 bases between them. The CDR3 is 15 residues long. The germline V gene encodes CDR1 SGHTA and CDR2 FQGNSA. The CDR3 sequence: CASSHEAPPTDTQYF. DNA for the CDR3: TGTGCCAGCAGCCATGAAGCCCCCCCTACAGATACGCAGTATTTT.

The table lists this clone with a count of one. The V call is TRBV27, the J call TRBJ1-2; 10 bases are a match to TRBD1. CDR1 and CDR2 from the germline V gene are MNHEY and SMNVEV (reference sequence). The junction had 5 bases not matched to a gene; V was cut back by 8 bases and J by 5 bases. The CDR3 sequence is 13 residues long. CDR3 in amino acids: CASRRDRGYGYTF. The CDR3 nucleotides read TGTGCCAGCCGCCGGGACAGGGGATATGGCTACACCTTC.

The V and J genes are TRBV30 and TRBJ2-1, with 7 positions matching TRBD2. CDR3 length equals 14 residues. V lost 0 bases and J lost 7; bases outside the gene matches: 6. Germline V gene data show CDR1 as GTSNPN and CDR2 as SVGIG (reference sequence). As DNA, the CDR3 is TGTGCCTGGAGTGTCCGGGGGGTGGGGAATGAGCAGTTCTTC. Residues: CAWSVRGVGNEQFF.

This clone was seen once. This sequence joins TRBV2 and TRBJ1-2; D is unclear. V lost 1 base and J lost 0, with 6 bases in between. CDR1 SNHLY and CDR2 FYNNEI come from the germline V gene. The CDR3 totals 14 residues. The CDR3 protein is CASSEVVANYGYTF. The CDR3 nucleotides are TGTGCCAGCAGTGAAGTGGTAGCTAACTATGGCTACACCTTC.

The CDR3 sequence is CASRKPGGSHYGYTF. DNA for the CDR3: TGTGCCAGCCGCAAGCCGGGTGGGAGCCACTATGGCTACACCTTC. This chain links TRBV6-5 with TRBJ1-2; D remains ambiguous. Per the germline V gene, CDR1 is MNHEY and CDR2 is SVGAGI. This CDR3 has 15 amino acids. Trimming removed 8 bases from V and 3 bases from J, with 19 bases in between.

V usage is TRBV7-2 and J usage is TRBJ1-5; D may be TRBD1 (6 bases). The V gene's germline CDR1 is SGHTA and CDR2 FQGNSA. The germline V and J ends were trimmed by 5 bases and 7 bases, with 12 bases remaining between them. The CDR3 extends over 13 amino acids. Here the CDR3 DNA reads TGTGCCAGCAGCACCCAGGGGCAACAGCCCCAGCATTTT. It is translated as CASSTQGQQPQHF.

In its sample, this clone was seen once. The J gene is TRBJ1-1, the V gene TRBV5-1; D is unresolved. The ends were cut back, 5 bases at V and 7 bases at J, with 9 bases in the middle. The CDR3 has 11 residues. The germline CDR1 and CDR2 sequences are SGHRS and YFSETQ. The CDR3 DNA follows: TGCGCCAGCAGAGGAGACCTTGAAGCTTTCTTT. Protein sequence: CASRGDLEAFF.

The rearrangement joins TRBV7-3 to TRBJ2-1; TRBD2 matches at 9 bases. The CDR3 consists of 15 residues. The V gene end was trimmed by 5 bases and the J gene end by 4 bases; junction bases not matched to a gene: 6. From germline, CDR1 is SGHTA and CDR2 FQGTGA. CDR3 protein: CASSRSGGDYNEQFF. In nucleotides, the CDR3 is TGTGCCAGCAGCCGTAGCGGGGGAGATTACAATGAGCAGTTCTTC.

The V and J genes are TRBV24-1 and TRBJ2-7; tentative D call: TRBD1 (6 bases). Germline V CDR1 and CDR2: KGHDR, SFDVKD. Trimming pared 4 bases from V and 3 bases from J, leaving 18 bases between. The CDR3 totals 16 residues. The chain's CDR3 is CATSEKHNRVCYEQYF. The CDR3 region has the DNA TGTGCCACCAGTGAAAAACACAACAGGGTTTGCTACGAGCAGTACTTC.

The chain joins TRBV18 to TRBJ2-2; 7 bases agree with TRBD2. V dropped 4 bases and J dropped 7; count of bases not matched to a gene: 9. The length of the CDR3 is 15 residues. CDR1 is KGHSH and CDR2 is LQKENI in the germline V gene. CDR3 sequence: CASSRLRGDYGELFF. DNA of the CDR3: TGTGCCAGCTCACGCCTACGGGGGGACTACGGGGAGCTGTTTTTT.

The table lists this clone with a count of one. In DNA form, the CDR3 reads TGCGCCAGCAGCAAGGACAGGGGGCGAGATGAGACCCAGTACTTC. This translates into CASSKDRGRDETQYF. The chain has TRBV4-1 and TRBJ2-5; 11 nucleotides line up with TRBD1. The CDR3 has 15 residues. Germline CDR1 is MGHRA and CDR2 is YSYEKL. The junction had 7 bases not matched to a gene; V was cut back by 5 bases and J by 5 bases.

Here the CDR3 DNA reads TGTGCCAGCAGCTTAGAGGGCGCATTCTACGAGCAGTACTTC. Its protein product is CASSLEGAFYEQYF. The genes are TRBV11-2 and TRBJ2-7, with D unresolved. Germline CDR1 SGHAT, CDR2 FQNNGV. This CDR3 comprises 14 residues. The V gene lost 0 bases and the J gene lost 3 bases, with 9 bases spanning the gap.

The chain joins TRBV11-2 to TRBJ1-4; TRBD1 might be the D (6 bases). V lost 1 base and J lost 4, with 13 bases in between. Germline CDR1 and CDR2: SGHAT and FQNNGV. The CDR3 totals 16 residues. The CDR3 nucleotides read TGTGCCAGCAGCTTAGGAGCGACAGGCGGTAATGAAAAACTGTTTTTT. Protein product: CASSLGATGGNEKLFF.

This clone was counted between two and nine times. The CDR3 nucleotides read TGTGCCAGCAGTTACTCGGTGGGACAGGGGAAGGGCTATAGCAATCAGCCCCAGCATTTT. Translation: CASSYSVGQGKGYSNQPQHF. The V call is TRBV6-2 or TRBV6-3, the J call TRBJ1-5; 10 positions agree with TRBD1. This CDR3 region has 20 residues. The V and J ends lost 0 bases and 0 bases, in that order; junction bases with no gene match: 11. CDR1 is MNHEY and CDR2 is SVGEGT in the germline V gene.

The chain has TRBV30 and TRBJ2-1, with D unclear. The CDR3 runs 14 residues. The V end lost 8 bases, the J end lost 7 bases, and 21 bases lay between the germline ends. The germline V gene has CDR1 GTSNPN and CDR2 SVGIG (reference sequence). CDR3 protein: CARTVSPAWNEQFF. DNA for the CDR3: TGTGCCCGTACAGTGTCTCCGGCCTGGAATGAGCAGTTCTTC. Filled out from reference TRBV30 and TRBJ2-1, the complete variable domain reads SQTIHQWPATLVQPVGSPLSLECTVEGTSNPNLYWYRQAAGRGLQLLFYSVGIGQISSEVPQNLSASRPQDRQFILSSKKLLLSDSGFYLCARTVSPAWNEQFFGPGTRLTVL.

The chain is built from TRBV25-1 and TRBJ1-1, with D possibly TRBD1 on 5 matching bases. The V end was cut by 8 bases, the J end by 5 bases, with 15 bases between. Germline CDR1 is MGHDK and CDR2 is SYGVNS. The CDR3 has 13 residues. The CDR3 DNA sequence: TGTGCCAGCTTAGGGTGGGGGGGGACTGAAGCTTTCTTT. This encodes CASLGWGGTEAFF.

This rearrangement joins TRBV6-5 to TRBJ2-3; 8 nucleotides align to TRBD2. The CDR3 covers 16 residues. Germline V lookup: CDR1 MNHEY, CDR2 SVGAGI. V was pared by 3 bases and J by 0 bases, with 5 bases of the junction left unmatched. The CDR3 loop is CASSYRGGVSTDTQYF. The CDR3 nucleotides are TGTGCCAGCAGTTATCGGGGGGGTGTTAGCACAGATACGCAGTATTTT.

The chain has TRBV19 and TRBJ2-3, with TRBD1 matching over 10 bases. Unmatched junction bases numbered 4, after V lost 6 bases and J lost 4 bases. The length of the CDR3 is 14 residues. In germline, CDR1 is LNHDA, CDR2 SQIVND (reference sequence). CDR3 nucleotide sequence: TGTGCCAGTAGCCGGGACAGGGGCCCAGATACGCAGTATTTT. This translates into CASSRDRGPDTQYF. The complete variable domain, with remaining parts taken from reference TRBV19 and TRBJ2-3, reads DGGITQSPKYLFRKEGQNVTLSCEQNLNHDAMYWYRQDPGQGLRLIYYSQIVNDFQKGDIAEGYSVSREKKESFPLTVTSAQKNPTAFYLCASSRDRGPDTQYFGPGTRLTVL.

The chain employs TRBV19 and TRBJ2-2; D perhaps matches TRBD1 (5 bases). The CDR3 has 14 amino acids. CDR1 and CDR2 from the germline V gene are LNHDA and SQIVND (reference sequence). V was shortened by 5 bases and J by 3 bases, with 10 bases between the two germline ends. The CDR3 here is CASSPQQDTGELFF. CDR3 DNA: TGTGCCAGTAGTCCTCAACAGGACACCGGGGAGCTGTTTTTT. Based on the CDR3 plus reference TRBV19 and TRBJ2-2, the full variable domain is DGGITQSPKYLFRKEGQNVTLSCEQNLNHDAMYWYRQDPGQGLRLIYYSQIVNDFQKGDIAEGYSVSREKKESFPLTVTSAQKNPTAFYLCASSPQQDTGELFFGEGSRLTVL.

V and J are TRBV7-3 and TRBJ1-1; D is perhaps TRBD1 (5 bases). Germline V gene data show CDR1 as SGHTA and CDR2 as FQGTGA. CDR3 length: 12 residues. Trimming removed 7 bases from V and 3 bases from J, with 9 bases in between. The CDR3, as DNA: TGTGCCAGCAAAGGAGGGGACACTGAAGCTTTCTTT. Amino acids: CASKGGDTEAFF.

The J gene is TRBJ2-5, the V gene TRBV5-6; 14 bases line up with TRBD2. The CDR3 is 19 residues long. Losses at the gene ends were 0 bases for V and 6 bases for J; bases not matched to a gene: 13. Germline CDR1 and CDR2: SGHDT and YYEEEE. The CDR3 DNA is TGTGCCAGCAGCTTGGGACTAGCGGGGGGGCCGTCGGGCGCACAGACCCAGTACTTC. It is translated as CASSLGLAGGPSGAQTQYF.

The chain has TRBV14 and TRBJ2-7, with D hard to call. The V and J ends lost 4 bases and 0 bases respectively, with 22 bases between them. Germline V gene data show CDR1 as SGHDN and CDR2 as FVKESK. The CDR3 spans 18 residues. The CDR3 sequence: CASSRQATGFLPSYEQYF. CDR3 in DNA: TGTGCCAGCAGCCGGCAAGCGACCGGGTTTCTCCCCTCCTACGAGCAGTACTTC.

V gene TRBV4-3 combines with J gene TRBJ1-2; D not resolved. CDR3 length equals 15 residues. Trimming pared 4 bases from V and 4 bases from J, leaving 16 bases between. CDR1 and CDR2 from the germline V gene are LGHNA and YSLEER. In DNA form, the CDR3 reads TGCGCCAGCAGCCGCTGGGGAGAAAGTACCTATGGCTACACCTTC. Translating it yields CASSRWGESTYGYTF.

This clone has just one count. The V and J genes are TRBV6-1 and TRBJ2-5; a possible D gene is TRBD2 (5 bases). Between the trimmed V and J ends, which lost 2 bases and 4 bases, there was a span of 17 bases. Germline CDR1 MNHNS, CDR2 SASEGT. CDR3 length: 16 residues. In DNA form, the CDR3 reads TGTGCCAGCAGTGAATTTAGTCCGGGAACCCCAGAGACCCAGTACTTC. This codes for CASSEFSPGTPETQYF.

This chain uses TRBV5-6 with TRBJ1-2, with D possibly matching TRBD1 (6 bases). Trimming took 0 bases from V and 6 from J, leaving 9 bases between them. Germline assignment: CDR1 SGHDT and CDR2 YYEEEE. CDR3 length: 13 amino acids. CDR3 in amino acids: CASSLDRVDGYTF. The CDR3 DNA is TGTGCCAGCAGCTTGGACAGGGTCGATGGCTACACCTTC.

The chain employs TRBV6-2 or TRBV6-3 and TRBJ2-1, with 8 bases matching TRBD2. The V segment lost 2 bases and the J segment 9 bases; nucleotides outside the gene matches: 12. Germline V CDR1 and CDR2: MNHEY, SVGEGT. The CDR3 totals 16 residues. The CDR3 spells CASSYTNPRRGAEQFF. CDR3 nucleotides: TGTGCCAGCAGTTACACAAACCCGAGGCGGGGGGCTGAGCAGTTCTTC.

The chain's CDR3 is CASSFPLAGNEQYF. DNA for the CDR3: TGTGCCAGCAGTTTTCCGCTTGCGGGGAACGAGCAGTACTTC. The V call is TRBV28, the J call TRBJ2-7, with D tentatively TRBD2 (6 bases). CDR1 MDHEN and CDR2 SYDVKM come from the germline V gene. The CDR3 consists of 14 residues. V was clipped by 3 bases and J by 5 bases, with 14 bases between them.

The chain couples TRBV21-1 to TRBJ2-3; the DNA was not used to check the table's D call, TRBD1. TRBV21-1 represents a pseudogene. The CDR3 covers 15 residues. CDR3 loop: CASSKPQGGTDTQYF. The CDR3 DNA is TGTGCCAGCAGCAAACCACAGGGGGGAACAGATACGCAGTATTTT.

CDR3: CASSIVPGINTEAFF. The CDR3 DNA reads TGTGCCAGTAGTATAGTTCCAGGGATCAACACTGAAGCTTTCTTT. The V gene is TRBV19, the J gene TRBJ1-1, with TRBD1 as a possible D gene (5 bases). CDR3 length equals 15 residues. V was clipped by 1 base and J by 2 bases, with 11 bases between them. The germline gives CDR1 LNHDA, CDR2 SQIVND (reference sequence).

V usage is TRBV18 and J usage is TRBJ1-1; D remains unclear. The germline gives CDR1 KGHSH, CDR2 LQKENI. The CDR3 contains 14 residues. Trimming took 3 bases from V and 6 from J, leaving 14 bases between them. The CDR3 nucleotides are TGTGCCAGCTCACCGGGCCCCAGCCCCCCTGAAGCTTTCTTT. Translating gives CASSPGPSPPEAFF.